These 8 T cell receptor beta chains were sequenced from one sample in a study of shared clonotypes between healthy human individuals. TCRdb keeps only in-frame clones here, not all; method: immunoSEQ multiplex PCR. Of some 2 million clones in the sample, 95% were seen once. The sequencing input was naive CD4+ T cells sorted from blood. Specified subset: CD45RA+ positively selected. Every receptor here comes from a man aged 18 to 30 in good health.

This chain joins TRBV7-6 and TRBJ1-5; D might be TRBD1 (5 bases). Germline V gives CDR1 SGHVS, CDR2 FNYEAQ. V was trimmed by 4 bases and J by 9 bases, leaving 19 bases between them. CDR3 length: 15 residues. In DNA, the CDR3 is TGTGCCAGCAGCTCAGGGAACGGAGGGACGGGGCCCCAGCATTTT. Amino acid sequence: CASSSGNGGTGPQHF.

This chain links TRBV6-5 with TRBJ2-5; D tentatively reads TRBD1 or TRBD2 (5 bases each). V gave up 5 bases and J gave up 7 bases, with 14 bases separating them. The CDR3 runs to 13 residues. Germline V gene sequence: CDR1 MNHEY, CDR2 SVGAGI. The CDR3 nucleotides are TGTGCCAGCAGTCCGAGGGGCATGGGGACCCAGTACTTC. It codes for CASSPRGMGTQYF.

The CDR3 bases are TGTGCCTGGAGTGTAACAGCGGGGCCCTACGAGCAGTACTTC. Translation gives CAWSVTAGPYEQYF. This chain links TRBV30 with TRBJ2-7; 7 bases fit TRBD2. Looked up from germline, CDR1 is GTSNPN and CDR2 is SVGIG (reference sequence). J was trimmed by 2 bases and V by 0 bases; bases with no gene match: 4. This CDR3 comprises 14 residues.

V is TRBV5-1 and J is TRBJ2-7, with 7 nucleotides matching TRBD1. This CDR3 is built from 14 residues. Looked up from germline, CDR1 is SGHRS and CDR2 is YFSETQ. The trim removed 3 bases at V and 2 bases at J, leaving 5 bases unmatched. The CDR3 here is CASSWTGEPYEQYF. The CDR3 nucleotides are TGCGCCAGCAGCTGGACAGGCGAACCCTACGAGCAGTACTTC.

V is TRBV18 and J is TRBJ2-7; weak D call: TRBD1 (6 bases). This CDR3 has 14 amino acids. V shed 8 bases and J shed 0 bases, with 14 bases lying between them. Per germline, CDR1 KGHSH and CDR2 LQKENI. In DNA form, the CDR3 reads TGTGCCAGCCGTGGACAGCTCAACTCCTACGAGCAGTACTTC. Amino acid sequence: CASRGQLNSYEQYF.

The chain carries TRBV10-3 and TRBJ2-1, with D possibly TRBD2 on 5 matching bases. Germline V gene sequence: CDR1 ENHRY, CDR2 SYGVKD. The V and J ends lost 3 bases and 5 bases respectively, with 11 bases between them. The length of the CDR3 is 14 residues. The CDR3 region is CAISEEAVNNEQFF. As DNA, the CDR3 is TGTGCCATCAGTGAAGAAGCGGTTAACAATGAGCAGTTCTTC.

CDR3 loop: CAWSVPALATNEKLFF. As DNA, the CDR3 is TGTGCCTGGAGTGTACCCGCGTTGGCAACTAATGAAAAACTGTTTTTT. This chain joins TRBV30 and TRBJ1-4; D uncertain. CDR1 is GTSNPN, CDR2 SVGIG, per germline (reference sequence). This CDR3 has 16 residues. Deletions cut 0 bases from V and 0 bases from J, with 11 bases between.

Here the CDR3 DNA reads TGTGCCAGCACCTCTGCGGACAGGGGTGGAGAGACCCAGTACTTC. Protein sequence: CASTSADRGGETQYF. This chain uses TRBV7-9 with TRBJ2-5; 9 nucleotides match TRBD1. The CDR3 covers 15 residues. The germline gives CDR1 SEHNR, CDR2 FQNEAQ (reference sequence). V shed 7 bases, J shed 4 bases, and the junction held 10 bases outside the gene matches.